This T cell receptor beta chain was obtained from a study of PD-L1 blockade in urothelial cancer. Notes on this clone: Mismatch with germline at one junction end may stem from a read error.

CDR1 and CDR2 from the germline V gene are SNHLY and FYNNEI. The CDR3 has 15 residues. The method was immunoSEQ multiplex PCR; TCRdb's version includes in-frame clones alone and lacks a portion of them. Of about 69,000 clones listed, around nine tenths are singletons. The sample in question was PBMCs, obtained around atezolizumab (anti-PD-L1) treatment. The chain uses TRBV2 and TRBJ1-6; TRBD1 matches 9 bases. This clonotype originated in a man aged 55 to 70 with urothelial cancer. The CDR3 sequence: CASRRTGEGRSSLHF. As DNA, the CDR3 is TGTGCCAGCAGAAGGACAGGGGAGGGACGTTCATCCCTCCACTTT.